The source of this T cell receptor (beta chain) is a study of Ad26.COV2.S vaccination and SARS-CoV-2 variants (dated by TCRdb to the early 2020s). For context, the study as a whole: Donors in the vaccine arm were drawn from COV1001, a multicentre, randomized, double-blind, placebo-controlled phase I-IIa trial testing Ad26.COV2.S in healthy adults. Trial participants were randomized into five groups of five: low-dose or high-dose Ad26.COV2.S given once or twice, or placebo on both occasions. A total of about 30 samples were included in the TCR-sequenced set, comprising some 20 Ad26.COV2.S vaccine recipients, 5 placebo recipients and 8 SARS-CoV-2 convalescent individuals. The specificity and breadth of SARS-CoV-2-reactive T cell receptors after Ad26.COV2.S vaccination were assessed by TCRbeta repertoire sequencing. Ad26.COV2.S was administered intramuscularly at 5 x 10^10 or 1 x 10^11 viral particles, either as a single shot or as two shots given 56 days apart. Blinding of investigators to trial group allocation was maintained during experiments and outcome assessment. Points the paper makes about the study in general: Non-spike TCR breadth was comparable between vaccine and placebo recipients, consistent with the vaccine containing only spike. After vaccination, substantial breadth of spike-specific CD8+ and CD4+ T cell responses was reported. Spike-specific TCR breadth was higher in Ad26.COV2.S recipients than in placebo recipients (P = 0.0014). The study lacked the statistical power to compare responses across vaccine doses or regimens. The authors noted that total T cell responses may have been underestimated by the TCR breadth and depth analyses.

The treatment or condition label on this specimen signifies: some 19 received Ad26.COV2.S at low or high dose, single or two shots; about 5 received placebo; per-sample allocation not given. Repertoires of vaccine and placebo recipients were sequenced from samples taken on day 63 after the first injection. Cohort 1b enrolled about two dozen adults aged 18-55 years at a single site in Boston, USA, between 29 July and 7 August 2020. Ad26.COV2.S was a replication-incompetent adenovirus type 26 vector that expressed a prefusion-stabilized SARS-CoV-2 spike protein derived from the original Wuhan strain. The immunoSEQ Assay was the method used to sequence TCRbeta CDR3 regions. After extraction, genomic DNA underwent amplification by bias-controlled multiplex PCR, followed by high-throughput sequencing. Per the source publication's procedure: To quantify the absolute abundance of every unique TCRbeta CDR3 region, sequences were collapsed and filtered. T cell fraction was estimated by normalizing TCRbeta template counts to usable DNA, which was measured by amplifying reference genes present in all nucleated cells. Repertoire TCRs were annotated as SARS-CoV-2-specific by exact matching of V gene, CDR3 amino acid sequence and J gene to a known reactive TCR set. The reference SARS-CoV-2 TCR set was derived from MIRA and filtered for enrichment in COVID-19-positive ImmuneCODE repertoires, a step that removed public or cross-reactive TCRs. Using the MIRA antigens, annotated TCRs were further analysed by specific ORF or by position within an ORF. Depth was the summed frequency of annotated unique rearrangements, while breadth was defined as annotated unique rearrangements over total unique productive rearrangements. Group comparisons of TCR breadth used two-sided Wilcoxon rank-sum tests. Entries here come from immuneACCESS through TCRdb and include only in-frame sequences with V and J called. Some clones fail to appear in such tables; in the studies checked, an unresolved V gene covers under half of the shortfall, and the cause of the remainder is unknown. The DNA gave D and trimming, while V, J and clone size come from that table. The sample table shows roughly 500,000 clones, and around nine tenths are seen once. Jointly, the top ten make up 13% of the sample.

In the germline V gene, CDR1 corresponds to ENHRY and CDR2 to SYGVKD. The CDR3 starts with the cysteine, ends with the phenylalanine, and has 15 residues. Only the CDR3 DNA is retained, 45 bases long and in frame from the first base. V and J lose 4 bases and 4 bases, and a span of 16 bases separates them. Concerning this clone itself: The clone's antigen remains unknown. No clone much larger than this one lies a single base away; base qualities are absent.

In this chain, TRBV10-3 is recombined with TRBJ1-2; the D gene cannot be named for sure. The sample in question was peripheral blood, obtained in a trial of Ad26.COV2.S vaccine versus placebo. The receptor was isolated from a person aged 18-65 years who received the Ad26.COV2.S COVID-19 vaccine or a placebo. The CDR3 protein sequence reads: CAISVRTSSIYGYTF. The DNA sequence is as follows: TGTGCCATCAGTGTCCGGACGTCCAGCATCTATGGCTACACCTTC.